The 4 T cell receptor beta chains presented below share a single source sample, sequenced in a study of T-cell memory formation after mild COVID-19. From the 5' RACE reads, TCRdb called clonotypes with MiXCR, one entry per CDR3 protein. This table has 200,000 to 250,000 distinct CDR3 sequences, 16% appearing once. The sample was PBMCs or a T cell subset sorted from them (not recorded which). These receptors originate from a man aged 18 to 30 who had mild COVID-19 (a few samples of this study predate the infection). Cell type and time point are not known.

The sample holds many counts of this clonotype. J is TRBJ2-3 and V is TRBV5-1; D possibly corresponds to TRBD2 (7 bases). Germline V lookup: CDR1 SGHRS, CDR2 YFSETQ. Trimming took 1 base from V and 2 from J, leaving 14 bases between them. The CDR3 totals 16 residues. CDR3 DNA sequence: TGCGCCAGCAGCTTGAGGGTGGGGGGGCCCACAGATACGCAGTATTTT. This sequence encodes CASSLRVGGPTDTQYF.

This clonotype was recorded at least ten times. This chain uses TRBV18 with TRBJ2-4, with 9 bases that match TRBD1. This CDR3 has 13 amino acids. Trimming at V came to 5 bases and at J to 9 bases, leaving 5 bases not matched to a gene. CDR1 is KGHSH, CDR2 LQKENI, per germline. The CDR3 sequence: CASSTGQGIIQYF. The CDR3, as DNA: TGTGCCAGCTCAACCGGACAGGGGATCATTCAGTACTTC.

The chain joins TRBV11-2 to TRBJ1-3; 9 positions match TRBD1. This CDR3 contains 13 residues. The V and J ends lost 6 bases and 8 bases, in that order; junction bases with no gene match: 5. Looked up from germline, CDR1 is SGHAT and CDR2 is FQNNGV. The CDR3 DNA follows: TGTGCCAGCAGATCCGACAGGGGGGACACCATATATTTT. Encoded protein: CASRSDRGDTIYF.

Only a few counts were recorded for this clonotype. The rearrangement joins TRBV5-1 to TRBJ1-3; D is possibly TRBD1 (5 bases). CDR3 length: 14 amino acids. CDR1 and CDR2 from the germline V gene are SGHRS and YFSETQ. The V end lost 4 bases, the J end lost 0 bases, and 8 bases lay between the germline ends. CDR3: CASSETVSGNTIYF. The CDR3 bases are TGCGCCAGCAGCGAGACAGTCTCTGGAAACACCATATATTTT.